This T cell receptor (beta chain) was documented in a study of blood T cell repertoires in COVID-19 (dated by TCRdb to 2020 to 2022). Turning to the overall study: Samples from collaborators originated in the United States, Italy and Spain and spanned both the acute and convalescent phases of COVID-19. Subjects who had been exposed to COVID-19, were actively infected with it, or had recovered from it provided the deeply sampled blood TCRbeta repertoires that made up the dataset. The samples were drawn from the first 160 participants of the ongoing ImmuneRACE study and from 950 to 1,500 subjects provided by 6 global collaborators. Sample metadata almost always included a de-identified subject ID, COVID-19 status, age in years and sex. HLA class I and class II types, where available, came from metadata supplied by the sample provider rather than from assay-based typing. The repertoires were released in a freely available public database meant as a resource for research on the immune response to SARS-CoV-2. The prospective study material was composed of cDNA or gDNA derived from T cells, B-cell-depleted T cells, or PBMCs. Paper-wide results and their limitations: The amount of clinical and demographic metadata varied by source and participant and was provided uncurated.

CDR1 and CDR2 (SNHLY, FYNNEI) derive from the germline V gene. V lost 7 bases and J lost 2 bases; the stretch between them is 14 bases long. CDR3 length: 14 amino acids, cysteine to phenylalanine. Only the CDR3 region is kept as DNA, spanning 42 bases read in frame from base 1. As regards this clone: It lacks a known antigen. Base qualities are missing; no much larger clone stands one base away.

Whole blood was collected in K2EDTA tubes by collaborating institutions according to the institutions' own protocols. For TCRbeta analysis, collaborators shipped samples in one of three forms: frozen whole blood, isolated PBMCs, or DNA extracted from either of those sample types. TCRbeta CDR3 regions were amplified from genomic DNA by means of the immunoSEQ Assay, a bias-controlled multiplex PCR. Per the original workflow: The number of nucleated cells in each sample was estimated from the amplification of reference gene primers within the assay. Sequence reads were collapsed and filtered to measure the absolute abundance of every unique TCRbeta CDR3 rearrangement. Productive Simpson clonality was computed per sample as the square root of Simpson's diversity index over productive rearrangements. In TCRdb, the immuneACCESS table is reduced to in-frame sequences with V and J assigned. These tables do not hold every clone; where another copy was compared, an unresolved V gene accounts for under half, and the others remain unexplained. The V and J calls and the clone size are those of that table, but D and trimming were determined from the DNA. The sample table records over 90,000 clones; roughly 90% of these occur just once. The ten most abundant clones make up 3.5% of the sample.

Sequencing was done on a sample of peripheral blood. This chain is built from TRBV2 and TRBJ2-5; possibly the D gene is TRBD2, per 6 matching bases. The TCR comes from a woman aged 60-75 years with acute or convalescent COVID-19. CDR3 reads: CASTQTRIQETQYF. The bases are TGTGCCAGCACCCAGACTAGGATACAAGAGACCCAGTACTTC.